The 23 T cell receptor beta chains given below trace back to one sample, sequenced in a study of Graves' ophthalmopathy and Graves' hyperthyroidism. Researchers took RNA transcripts and amplified TCR beta CDR3 regions from them. Second-round multiplex PCR came after first-round RT-PCR with HTBI primers. A single record per CDR3 protein comes from TCRdb applying MiXCR to the multiplex PCR reads. The table records about 400,000 distinct CDR3 sequences, around a fifth of them present only once. The sample was peripheral blood. These receptors were obtained from a woman in her late teens or twenties with stable Graves' hyperthyroidism.

There are many counts of this clonotype. The rearrangement uses TRBV6-1 and TRBJ2-4; D is ambiguous. Per the germline V gene, CDR1 is MNHNS and CDR2 is SASEGT. CDR3 length: 13 amino acids. V lost 7 bases and J 1 base, leaving 8 bases between the germline ends. The CDR3 is CASTRVAKNIQYF. The CDR3 DNA is TGTGCCAGCACAAGGGTGGCCAAAAACATTCAGTACTTC.

This clonotype was recorded many times. V usage is TRBV11-1 and J usage is TRBJ1-3, with a possible D match to TRBD1 (6 bases). This CDR3 has 19 amino acids. Germline V gene sequence: CDR1 SGHAT, CDR2 FQDESV (reference sequence). Trimming took 5 bases from V and 2 from J, leaving 25 bases between them. CDR3 bases: TGTGCCAGCAGCCCATTCAGGGGTTTAAATGGTCTAACTGGAAACACCATATATTTT. Translation gives CASSPFRGLNGLTGNTIYF.

This clonotype was seen repeatedly, ten times or more. This chain uses TRBV7-2 with TRBJ1-1; possibly TRBD1 for D (6 bases). Germline V gives CDR1 SGHTA, CDR2 FQGNSA. CDR3 size: 15 residues. V dropped 6 bases and J dropped 0 bases, with 14 bases sitting between them. The CDR3 sequence: CASSRTGNMNTEAFF. CDR3 sequence (DNA): TGTGCCAGCAGTAGAACAGGGAACATGAACACTGAAGCTTTCTTT.

This clonotype was recorded many times. This chain joins TRBV5-4 and TRBJ1-2; TRBD1 matches at 11 bases. V lost 3 bases to trimming and J lost 7 bases; unmatched junction nucleotides: 5. CDR1 is SGHNT, CDR2 YYREEE, per germline (reference sequence). The CDR3 consists of 14 residues. In DNA, the CDR3 is TGTGCCAGCAGCTGGGCGGACAGGGGGCTTGGCTACACCTTC. It encodes CASSWADRGLGYTF.

This clonotype showed up many times. The CDR3 bases are TGTGCCAGCAGTTACGTCTGGGGCGTTCAGTACTTC. It specifies CASSYVWGVQYF. The rearrangement links TRBV6-2 or TRBV6-3 to TRBJ2-4; D is possibly TRBD1 (5 bases). V was pared by 2 bases and J by 11 bases, with 10 bases between. The CDR3 spans 12 residues. Germline CDR1 and CDR2: MNHEY and SVGEGT.

This clonotype was recorded many times. This chain joins TRBV20-1 and TRBJ2-7; D tentatively reads TRBD1 or TRBD2 (5 bases each). This CDR3 comprises 13 residues. In germline, CDR1 is DFQATT, CDR2 SNEGSKA (reference sequence). Trimming took 5 bases from V and 0 from J, leaving 11 bases between them. CDR3 region: CSAQRDASYEQYF. The CDR3 DNA follows: TGCAGTGCTCAACGGGACGCCTCCTACGAGCAGTACTTC.

In this sample, this clonotype turned up a few times. The chain uses TRBV20-1 and TRBJ2-1, with TRBD2 matching over 11 bases. V lost 6 bases to trimming and J lost 1 base; unmatched junction nucleotides: 8. Germline assignment: CDR1 DFQATT and CDR2 SNEGSKA (reference sequence). The CDR3 runs 16 residues. The CDR3 spells CSAESLAGGSYNEQFF. DNA for the CDR3: TGCAGTGCCGAGAGCTTAGCGGGAGGGTCCTACAATGAGCAGTTCTTC.

In its sample, this clonotype was seen many times. Germline is not matched at one junction end, which may reflect a read error. The rearrangement links TRBV6-5 to TRBJ2-4; D might be TRBD2 (6 bases). Germline V lookup: CDR1 MNHEY, CDR2 SVGAGI. The CDR3 sequence is 16 residues long. The CDR3 reads CASSLGTSLAKNIKYF. For the CDR3, the DNA is TGTGCCAGCAGTTTAGGGACTTCCTTAGCCAAAAACATTAAGTACTTC.

Many counts were recorded for this clonotype. This chain joins TRBV28 and TRBJ2-2; 7 nucleotides agree with TRBD1. The ends lost 6 bases at V and 6 bases at J; junction bases unmatched: 4. CDR3 length: 13 amino acids. The germline gives CDR1 MDHEN, CDR2 SYDVKM. This CDR3 reads CASSLTGSGELFF. In nucleotides, the CDR3 is TGTGCCAGCAGCCTGACAGGGTCCGGGGAGCTGTTTTTT.

The chain carries TRBV6-5 and TRBJ2-7; D gene ambiguous. From germline, CDR1 is MNHEY and CDR2 SVGAGI. The CDR3 runs 14 residues. V was shortened by 0 bases and J by 2 bases, with 8 bases between the two germline ends. CDR3 amino acids: CASSYSFRTYEQYF. The CDR3 DNA follows: TGTGCCAGCAGTTACTCGTTCAGGACCTACGAGCAGTACTTC.

This clonotype was counted ten times or more. The J gene is TRBJ1-5, the V gene TRBV2, with D maybe TRBD1 (5 bases). Trimming stripped 6 bases from V and 0 bases from J, with 12 bases between. The CDR3 consists of 15 residues. Germline V CDR1 and CDR2: SNHLY, FYNNEI. The CDR3 coding sequence is TGTGCCAGCAGGGGCGGGGACCTTAGCAATCAGCCCCAGCATTTT. Translated, it gives CASRGGDLSNQPQHF.

The sample holds many counts of this clonotype. The V gene is TRBV4-3, the J gene TRBJ2-5, with no clear D. CDR1 is LGHNA and CDR2 is YSLEER in the germline V gene. This CDR3 region has 17 residues. V was pared by 2 bases and J by 5 bases, with 21 bases between. CDR3 nucleotide sequence: TGCGCCAGCAGCCAATCCCCCGGGCCCTCGATTGGGGAGACCCAGTACTTC. Translating gives CASSQSPGPSIGETQYF.

This clonotype was observed at least ten times. The V gene is TRBV6-1, the J gene TRBJ2-7; D ambiguous. CDR1 is MNHNS, CDR2 SASEGT, per germline. The CDR3 is 10 amino acids. Trimming pared 11 bases from V and 5 bases from J, leaving 10 bases between. In DNA, the CDR3 is TGTGCCTCCGTCGGCAACGAGCAGTACTTC. It encodes CASVGNEQYF.

This clonotype was seen at least ten times. The J gene is TRBJ2-5, the V gene TRBV20-1, with 8 bases fitting TRBD2. V gave up 5 bases and J gave up 5 bases; unmatched junction bases: 19. The CDR3 has 17 residues. Germline CDR1 is DFQATT and CDR2 is SNEGSKA (reference sequence). DNA of the CDR3: TGCAGTGCTCCAGACGGGAGGGAGGGCCGGATTTATGAGACCCAGTACTTC. It translates to CSAPDGREGRIYETQYF.

This clonotype occurred many times. This chain connects TRBV12-3 or TRBV12-4 to TRBJ1-2; 8 nucleotides line up with TRBD1. V shed 10 bases and J 4 bases; nucleotides not matched to a gene: 11. The CDR3 is 14 residues long. CDR3 loop: CAIGNRTGPYGYTF. CDR3 coding DNA: TGTGCCATCGGGAACCGGACAGGGCCCTATGGCTACACCTTC.

The sample holds many counts of this clonotype. The chain employs TRBV5-1 and TRBJ2-7; no definite D call. Germline V gene data show CDR1 as SGHRS and CDR2 as YFSETQ. V lost 0 bases, J lost 9 bases, and 13 bases lay in between. The length of the CDR3 is 13 residues. The CDR3 sequence: CASSLEWAGAQYF. CDR3 DNA: TGCGCCAGCAGCTTGGAGTGGGCTGGCGCGCAGTACTTC.

The chain couples TRBV5-5 to TRBJ1-5; D gene uncertain. Germline CDR1 reads SGHKS; CDR2 reads YYEKEE (reference sequence). The CDR3 covers 16 residues. Trimming stripped 0 bases from V and 4 bases from J, with 14 bases between. DNA for the CDR3: TGTGCCAGCAGCTTGGGTGGACGCCTCCTTAATCAGCCCCAGCATTTT. This translates into CASSLGGRLLNQPQHF.

This clonotype showed up just a few times. The chain has TRBV18 and TRBJ2-5, with TRBD2 identical over 10 bases. The CDR3 covers 15 residues. CDR1 and CDR2 (germline): KGHSH, LQKENI. The ends lost 0 bases at V and 5 bases at J; junction bases unmatched: 3. The CDR3 loop reads CASSPPGLARETQYF. CDR3 DNA sequence: TGTGCCAGCTCACCACCGGGACTAGCGAGGGAGACCCAGTACTTC.

This clonotype was counted many times. Here the CDR3 reads CASSTGQELSPLHF. As DNA, the CDR3 is TGTGCCAGCAGTACTGGACAGGAGCTTTCACCCCTCCACTTT. V gene TRBV6-5 combines with J gene TRBJ1-6; TRBD1 matches 7 bases. The CDR3 has 14 amino acids. V was clipped by 5 bases and J by 9 bases; unmatched bases: 7. Germline V CDR1 and CDR2: MNHEY, SVGAGI.

This clonotype was recorded at least ten times. The genes are TRBV20-1 and TRBJ1-5, with 7 bases that match TRBD1. The germline CDR1 and CDR2 sequences are DFQATT and SNEGSKA (reference sequence). This CDR3 spans 13 amino acids. Trimming took 7 bases from V and 4 from J; bases not matched to a gene: 7. CDR3 sequence (DNA): TGCAGTGTCAAACAGGGGTGGAATCAGCCCCAGCATTTT. Residues: CSVKQGWNQPQHF.

This clonotype was seen repeatedly, ten times or more. V gene TRBV4-1 combines with J gene TRBJ2-7; tentative D call: TRBD1 (6 bases). V was pared by 2 bases and J by 0 bases, with 8 bases between. Germline V gene lookup returns CDR1 MGHRA and CDR2 YSYEKL. CDR3 length: 14 amino acids. The CDR3 DNA reads TGCGCCAGCAGCCAAAGGACAGCCTCCTACGAGCAGTACTTC. Translation gives CASSQRTASYEQYF.

This clonotype showed up many times. The CDR3 DNA follows: TGTGCCAGCAGCTTAAGGGAAGGCTCCTACGAGCAGTACTTC. Translation: CASSLREGSYEQYF. This chain links TRBV7-2 with TRBJ2-7; D uncertain. Germline CDR1 and CDR2: SGHTA and FQGNSA. This CDR3 contains 14 residues. The V end lost 2 bases, the J end lost 0 bases, and 8 bases lay between the germline ends.

The chain couples TRBV6-1 to TRBJ1-2; tentatively, D is TRBD1 (5 bases). Germline V lookup: CDR1 MNHNS, CDR2 SASEGT. With 6 bases removed from V and 5 bases from J, the gap between germline ends came to 13 bases. CDR3 length: 13 residues. The DNA of the CDR3 is TGTGCCAGCAGCGAAACGCAGGGTTATGGCTACACCTTC. This sequence encodes CASSETQGYGYTF.